This T cell receptor beta chain was captured in a study of blood T cell repertoires in COVID-19. For the study at large: The United States, Italy and Spain were the sources of the acute and convalescent COVID-19 samples. PBMCs, B-cell-depleted T cells, or T cells were the source of the cDNA or gDNA that made up the material.

Recovered status applied to Cohort 3 donors who had two consecutive negative PCRs. It also applied to those with clearance or with symptom resolution. The method was immunoSEQ multiplex PCR; TCRdb's version includes in-frame clones alone and lacks a portion of them. The data show about 310,000 clones, around 90% seen once. Sequenced: PBMCs or T cells enriched from blood (not recorded which). This receptor was taken from a man between 60 and 70 years old who had recovered from COVID-19.

CDR3 loop: CASSFRGLAGGGNEQFF. In DNA form, the CDR3 reads TGTGCCAGCAGTTTCCGCGGACTAGCGGGAGGGGGCAATGAGCAGTTCTTC. The chain employs TRBV27 and TRBJ2-1, with 15 bases fitting TRBD2. J lost 6 bases, V lost 3 bases, and 6 bases had no gene match. CDR3 length: 17 residues. The germline V gene has CDR1 MNHEY and CDR2 SMNVEV (reference sequence).